What follows are 25 T cell receptor beta chains derived from one specimen sequenced in a study of shared clonotypes between healthy human individuals. Assay: immunoSEQ multiplex PCR; the TCRdb copy retains only in-frame clones and omits some. The sample records 600,000 to 750,000 clones, just under 75% being singletons. The sequencing input was memory CD4+ T cells sorted from blood. Subset defined: CD45RA-negative fraction. These receptors all come from a woman in her twenties or thirties in good health.

In regard to this clone: Possible read error: a much larger clone is one base away. The sample has other DNA sequences that encode this CDR3 too. The DNA of the CDR3 is TGTGCCAGTAGCCTCCAAGTGGGGAATGAGCAGTTCTTC. Its protein is CASSLQVGNEQFF. The gene calls are TRBV7-2 and TRBJ2-1; D is unresolved. Per germline, CDR1 SGHTA and CDR2 FQGNSA. The CDR3 loop spans 13 amino acids. V lost 9 bases and J 7 bases, leaving 16 bases between the germline ends.

The chain uses TRBV18 and TRBJ2-1; 10 bases are a match to TRBD2. The length of the CDR3 is 18 residues. V lost 4 bases, J lost 6 bases, and 15 bases stayed unmatched. The germline V gene has CDR1 KGHSH and CDR2 LQKENI. DNA of the CDR3: TGTGCCAGCTCACACCCTCCACCGGGGACTAGCGCTTTCAATGAGCAGTTCTTC. This gives the protein CASSHPPPGTSAFNEQFF.

The V call is TRBV5-1, the J call TRBJ2-3; a possible D gene is TRBD1 (5 bases). Trimming took 5 bases from V and 2 from J, leaving 21 bases between them. In germline, CDR1 is SGHRS, CDR2 YFSETQ. The CDR3 covers 17 residues. The DNA for the CDR3 is TGCGCCAGCAGACCACTGGGGCCTTCTCGACCCACAGATACGCAGTATTTT. Residues: CASRPLGPSRPTDTQYF.

V and J are TRBV5-8 and TRBJ2-1; D remains ambiguous. The V gene's germline CDR1 is SGHTS and CDR2 YDEGEE. The V end was cut by 2 bases, the J end by 4 bases, with 13 bases between. The CDR3 spans 15 residues. The CDR3 sequence is CASSFLTGQYNEQFF. The CDR3 DNA is TGTGCCAGCAGCTTTCTTACTGGGCAATACAATGAGCAGTTCTTC.

This clone showed up just a few times. The chain joins TRBV6-4 to TRBJ2-7; D is unresolved. There are 15 residues in the CDR3. The germline V and J ends were trimmed by 0 bases and 4 bases, with 13 bases remaining between them. Germline V lookup: CDR1 MRHNA, CDR2 SNTAGT. The CDR3, as DNA: TGTGCCAGCAGTGACTCGCAGTGGCTGTGGTACGAGCAGTACTTC. Its translation is CASSDSQWLWYEQYF.

The gene calls are TRBV6-6 and TRBJ2-7; D gene unclear. Germline loops: CDR1 MNHNY, CDR2 SVGAGI (reference sequence). Between the trimmed V and J ends, which lost 6 bases and 6 bases, there was a span of 6 bases. CDR3 length equals 10 residues. The CDR3 DNA sequence: TGTGCCAGCAGGTGGAGCGAGCAGTACTTC. Protein sequence: CASRWSEQYF.

This clone appeared a few times. The chain recombines TRBV4-1 with TRBJ1-4, with D perhaps matching TRBD1 (5 bases). Germline V gene sequence: CDR1 MGHRA, CDR2 YSYEKL. This CDR3 is built from 17 residues. V was clipped by 2 bases and J by 8 bases, with 21 bases between them. Written as DNA, the CDR3 is TGCGCCAGCAGCCAAACAATACCCAGGGAGGGATTAGAAAAACTGTTTTTT. Protein product: CASSQTIPREGLEKLFF.

The CDR3 nucleotides are TGTGCCAGCAGTTTATCGAGCCAGGGAGCGAACACCGGGGAGCTGTTTTTT. Amino acid sequence: CASSLSSQGANTGELFF. The chain links TRBV27 to TRBJ2-2, with D possibly called TRBD1 or TRBD2 (5 bases each). CDR1 and CDR2 (germline): MNHEY, SMNVEV (reference sequence). The CDR3 runs to 17 residues. The V gene lost 0 bases and the J gene lost 0 bases, with 11 bases spanning the gap.

The chain couples TRBV7-9 to TRBJ2-7, with D tentatively TRBD2 (6 bases). This CDR3 has 13 residues. With 5 bases removed from V and 3 bases from J, the gap between germline ends came to 11 bases. From germline, CDR1 is SEHNR and CDR2 FQNEAQ (reference sequence). The CDR3 protein is CASSPGLDYEQYF. In nucleotides, the CDR3 is TGTGCCAGCAGCCCGGGACTGGACTACGAGCAGTACTTC.

V and J are TRBV4-1 and TRBJ1-5, with 9 nucleotides matching TRBD1. CDR1 and CDR2 (germline): MGHRA, YSYEKL. There are 18 residues in the CDR3. Losses at the gene ends were 4 bases for V and 0 bases for J; bases not matched to a gene: 10. CDR3 in amino acids: CASSRGTGIAVSNQPQHF. DNA for the CDR3: TGCGCCAGCAGCCGGGGGACAGGGATTGCTGTTAGCAATCAGCCCCAGCATTTT.

The V call is TRBV7-9, the J call TRBJ1-4, with 10 positions matching TRBD1. Per the germline V gene, CDR1 is SEHNR and CDR2 is FQNEAQ (reference sequence). The CDR3 totals 18 residues. Trimming cost V 5 bases and J 4 bases; bases outside gene matches: 13. DNA for the CDR3: TGTGCCAGCAGCCCAACTCCGGGACAGGGGAGCGGTAATGAAAAACTGTTTTTT. Protein sequence: CASSPTPGQGSGNEKLFF.

This chain links TRBV28 with TRBJ2-7; D uncertain. Trimming pared 5 bases from V and 3 bases from J, leaving 14 bases between. CDR1 and CDR2 from the germline V gene are MDHEN and SYDVKM. The CDR3 runs to 14 residues. As DNA, the CDR3 is TGTGCCAGCAGTCCCCAACCACCCGGCTACGAGCAGTACTTC. This codes for CASSPQPPGYEQYF.

This clone was recorded a few times. The identical CDR3 is also encoded by other nucleotide sequences in the sample. The V gene is TRBV6-4, the J gene TRBJ2-7; unclear D gene. This CDR3 spans 9 amino acids. Per germline, CDR1 MRHNA and CDR2 SNTAGT. V lost 5 bases and J lost 4, with 0 bases in between. CDR3 region: CASSYEQYF. For the CDR3, the DNA is TGTGCCAGCAGTTACGAGCAGTACTTC.

About this clone itself: A much larger clone differs by one base, so this may be a read error. Other DNA sequences of this sample code for an identical CDR3. The chain carries TRBV11-3 and TRBJ2-5; D gene ambiguous. Trimming cost V 1 base and J 3 bases, with 3 bases left between them. Germline loops: CDR1 SGHNT, CDR2 YENEEA. The CDR3 length is 12 residues. The CDR3 DNA sequence: TGTGCCAGCAGCTTAGGGGAAGAGACCCAGTACTTC. Translating it yields CASSLGEETQYF.

In DNA, the CDR3 is TGTGCCAGCAGCGTAGCGGGGTTTACAGATACGCAGTATTTT. Its protein product is CASSVAGFTDTQYF. This chain joins TRBV9 and TRBJ2-3; D is possibly TRBD2 (5 bases). Trimming stripped 0 bases from V and 3 bases from J, with 8 bases between. CDR1 is SGDLS, CDR2 YYNGEE, per germline. The CDR3 consists of 14 residues.

The chain is built from TRBV4-2 and TRBJ2-7; 10 bases line up with TRBD2. The CDR3 sequence is 15 residues long. Germline CDR1 reads LGHNA; CDR2 reads YNFKEQ. The J segment lost 9 bases and the V segment lost 0 bases, leaving 8 bases of the junction unmatched. This chain's CDR3 is CASSQDRASGSRQYF. The CDR3 region has the DNA TGTGCCAGCAGCCAAGATCGGGCTAGCGGGAGTAGGCAGTACTTC.

In the case of this clone: One junction end disagrees with the germline gene, perhaps due to a read error. This chain joins TRBV2 and TRBJ2-7; 7 positions agree with TRBD1. Germline CDR1 SNHLY, CDR2 FYNNEI. The CDR3 is made up of 15 amino acids. The CDR3 protein is CASSGGGAGSYDQYF. The CDR3 region has the DNA TGTGCCAGCAGTGGAGGGGGCGCTGGGTCCTACGATCAGTACTTC.

The J gene is TRBJ2-3, the V gene TRBV19; 9 bases line up with TRBD2. CDR3 length: 15 residues. Germline V gene lookup returns CDR1 LNHDA and CDR2 SQIVND (reference sequence). After removal of 5 bases from V and 4 bases from J, the junction contained 7 bases not matched to a gene. CDR3 amino acids: CASSPIAGVADTQYF. In DNA form, the CDR3 reads TGTGCCAGTAGTCCTATAGCGGGAGTGGCAGATACGCAGTATTTT.

The genes are TRBV10-3 and TRBJ2-7; no reliable D call. In germline, CDR1 is ENHRY, CDR2 SYGVKD. V lost 1 base to trimming and J lost 5 bases, with 15 bases between them. CDR3 length: 15 amino acids. CDR3 sequence (DNA): TGTGCCATCAGTGAGTTAGGGTGGAAACGGGACGAGCAGTACTTC. Protein: CAISELGWKRDEQYF.

The chain employs TRBV10-3 and TRBJ2-1; 13 nucleotides line up with TRBD2. With V trimmed by 0 bases and J by 7 bases, 0 bases remained unmatched. The germline gives CDR1 ENHRY, CDR2 SYGVKD. This CDR3 has 15 amino acids. Written as DNA, the CDR3 is TGTGCCATCAGTGAGTCGACTAGCGGGAGGAATGAGCAGTTCTTC. Translated: CAISESTSGRNEQFF.

The J gene is TRBJ1-3, the V gene TRBV5-1, with D possibly TRBD1 on 6 matching bases. The length of the CDR3 is 14 residues. Germline assignment: CDR1 SGHRS and CDR2 YFSETQ. V was clipped by 3 bases and J by 4 bases, with 11 bases between them. DNA for the CDR3: TGCGCCAGCAGCTCCACAGGGTTGGGAAACACCATATATTTT. Protein: CASSSTGLGNTIYF. Looking up the rest from reference TRBV5-1 and TRBJ1-3 gives the full variable domain: KAGVTQTPRYLIKTRGQQVTLSCSPISGHRSVSWYQQTPGQGLQFLFEYFSETQRNKGNFPGRFSGRQFSNSRSEMNVSTLELGDSALYLCASSSTGLGNTIYFGEGSWLTVV.

V is TRBV6-6 and J is TRBJ2-7; 7 bases are shared with TRBD1. CDR3 size: 14 residues. Unmatched junction bases numbered 7, after V lost 5 bases and J lost 3 bases. From germline, CDR1 is MNHNY and CDR2 SVGAGI (reference sequence). DNA for the CDR3: TGTGCCAGCAGTCCGACCGGGACAGACTACGAGCAGTACTTC. Residues: CASSPTGTDYEQYF.

This chain uses TRBV6-5 with TRBJ1-1, with a tentative D call TRBD1 (5 bases). V was shortened by 5 bases and J by 0 bases, with 13 bases between the two germline ends. In germline, CDR1 is MNHEY, CDR2 SVGAGI. CDR3 length: 15 residues. CDR3 nucleotide sequence: TGTGCCAGCAGTCGGAGACAGCTCATGAACACTGAAGCTTTCTTT. This encodes CASSRRQLMNTEAFF.

The V call is TRBV28, the J call TRBJ2-1; TRBD2 matches at 11 bases. Germline CDR1 MDHEN, CDR2 SYDVKM. The CDR3 covers 16 residues. With 6 bases clipped from V and 5 bases from J, the junction kept 9 bases outside the gene matches. The DNA of the CDR3 is TGTGCCAGCAGCGTGCCCGGGACTAGCGGTAACAATGAGCAGTTCTTC. This sequence encodes CASSVPGTSGNNEQFF.

This chain connects TRBV7-2 to TRBJ1-3; maybe TRBD1 (5 bases). The germline V and J ends were trimmed by 5 bases and 4 bases, with 9 bases remaining between them. The CDR3 contains 13 residues. Per the germline V gene, CDR1 is SGHTA and CDR2 is FQGNSA. The CDR3 region has the DNA TGTGCCAGCAGCCGGGGACCCGGAAACACCATATATTTT. Translation gives CASSRGPGNTIYF.